The TCR beta chain under discussion was sequenced for a study of blood T cell repertoires in COVID-19. The wider study: The United States, Italy and Spain were the sources of the acute and convalescent COVID-19 samples. The cDNA or gDNA used as material had been derived from T cells, B-cell-depleted T cells, or PBMCs.

TCRdb's copy holds only in-frame clones and misses some; the assay was immunoSEQ multiplex PCR. The table records around 61,000 clones, roughly 81% of them present only once. This CDR3 comprises 13 residues. Per the germline V gene, CDR1 is MNHEY and CDR2 is SVGAGI. V was pared by 6 bases and J by 6 bases, with 14 bases between. Of note for this clone: With a much larger clone just one base away, this may be a read error.

The source is a man aged 80 or over with acute or convalescent COVID-19. Sequenced: peripheral blood. The gene calls are TRBV6-5 and TRBJ1-2, with a possible D match to TRBD1 (6 bases). The CDR3 coding sequence is TGTGCCAGCAGCCTAACGGGGACACATGGCTACACCTTC. Protein sequence: CASSLTGTHGYTF.